This T cell receptor beta chain was recovered during a study of response to subunit inactivated influenza vaccine (dated by TCRdb to between 2017 and 2018). Some background on the complete study: To follow how T cells responded to a trivalent subunit inactivated influenza vaccine, the researchers relied on deep quantitative profiling of the T cell receptor repertoire. Study-wide conclusions, independent of this receptor: The authors proposed that each seasonal influenza vaccination may bring in only a limited number of new T cells.

Library preparation used RT-PCR. The instrument was an Illumina HiSeq 2500. The public reads were quality trimmed at Q25 with fastp and then assembled into clones with MiXCR by TCRdb, keeping productive beta chains. One record per CDR3 amino acid sequence lists the most common genes and DNA. Present in this sample are more than 400,000 distinct CDR3 sequences, about 7.2% of which were seen just once. The ten largest clones add up to around 14% of the sample. As concerns this clonotype: Its antigen is unknown. There are no base qualities to consult, and no much larger clone falls within one base.

From the cysteine up to the phenylalanine, the CDR3 has a length of 16 residues. CDR3 DNA is the only sequence kept; it has 48 bases, read in frame from the first base. The V end loses 0 bases and the J end loses 0 bases, and a stretch of 9 bases separates them. CDR1 and CDR2, per the germline V gene, are SGDLS and YYNGEE. The clonotype comes from a man aged 45 to 70 who received an inactivated influenza vaccine. Donor details come from another sample of the same person, matched by shared clones. Sample: PBMCs from blood, taken roughly 24 months after vaccination. The chain couples TRBV9 to TRBJ2-2, with the D gene too uncertain to name. CDR3 protein: CASSVGWSANTGELFF. The DNA sequence is TGTGCCAGCAGCGTAGGATGGTCAGCGAACACCGGGGAGCTGTTTTTT.